The source of this T cell receptor (beta chain) is a study of Ad26.COV2.S vaccination and SARS-CoV-2 variants. Looked up from germline, CDR1 is SGHRS and CDR2 is YFSETQ. This CDR3 spans 15 amino acids. Between the trimmed V and J ends, which lost 4 bases and 0 bases, there was a span of 13 bases. Treatment defined: some 20 received Ad26.COV2.S at low or high dose, single or two shots; roughly five received placebo; per-sample allocation not given. The investigators took samples on day 63 after the first vaccine or placebo injection. TCRdb's table, derived via immunoSEQ multiplex PCR, lists solely in-frame clones and lacks some. The data contain hundreds of thousands of clones, about 90% of them singletons.

The source is a person between 18 and 65 years old who received the Ad26.COV2.S COVID-19 vaccine or a placebo. The sample was peripheral blood, taken in a trial of Ad26.COV2.S vaccine versus placebo. The chain couples TRBV5-1 to TRBJ1-2, with D perhaps matching TRBD1 (5 bases). The CDR3 loop is CASSRAGGSNYGYTF. The DNA for the CDR3 is TGCGCCAGCAGCCGGGCGGGGGGATCTAACTATGGCTACACCTTC.